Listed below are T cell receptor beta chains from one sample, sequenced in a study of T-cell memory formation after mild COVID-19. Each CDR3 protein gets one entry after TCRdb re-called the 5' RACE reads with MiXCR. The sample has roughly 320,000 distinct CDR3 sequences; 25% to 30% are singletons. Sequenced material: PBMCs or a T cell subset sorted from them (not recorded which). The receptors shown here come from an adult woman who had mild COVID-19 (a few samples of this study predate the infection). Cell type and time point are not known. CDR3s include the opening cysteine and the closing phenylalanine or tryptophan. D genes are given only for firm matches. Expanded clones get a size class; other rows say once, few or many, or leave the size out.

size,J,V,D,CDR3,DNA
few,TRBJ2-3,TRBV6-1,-,CASRPSRTVTQYF,TGTGCCAGCAGACCATCTAGGACAGTTACGCAGTATTTT
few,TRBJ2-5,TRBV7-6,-,CASSPKPGTPDWETQYF,TGTGCCAGCAGCCCAAAACCCGGGACACCAGACTGGGAGACCCAGTACTTC
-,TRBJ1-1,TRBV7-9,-,CASSSLPGSAFF,TGTGCCAGCAGCTCCCTCCCAGGGTCCGCTTTCTTT
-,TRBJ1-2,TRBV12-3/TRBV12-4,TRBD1,CASSSTGGLYGYTF,TGTGCCAGCAGCTCGACAGGGGGACTCTATGGCTACACCTTC
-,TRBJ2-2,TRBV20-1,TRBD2,CSARVGLAGDTGELFF,TGCAGTGCTAGAGTCGGACTAGCGGGAGACACCGGGGAGCTGTTTTTT
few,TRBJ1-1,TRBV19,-,CASSRDKVNTEAFF,TGTGCCAGTAGTAGGGACAAGGTGAACACTGAAGCTTTCTTT
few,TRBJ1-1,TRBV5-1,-,CASSSGTLNTEAFF,TGCGCCAGCAGCTCCGGGACACTGAACACTGAAGCTTTCTTT
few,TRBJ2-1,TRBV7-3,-,CASSPYRSYNEQFF,TGTGCCAGCAGTCCCTACCGCTCCTACAATGAGCAGTTCTTC
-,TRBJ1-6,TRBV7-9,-,CASGGDAYNSPLHF,TGTGCCTCTGGGGGGGATGCCTATAATTCACCCCTCCACTTT
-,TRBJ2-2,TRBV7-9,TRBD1,CASTSKGQGRAGELFF,TGTGCCAGCACCTCGAAGGGACAGGGTCGAGCCGGGGAGCTGTTTTTT
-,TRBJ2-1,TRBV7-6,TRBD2,CASSAGGLREQFF,TGTGCCAGCTCAGCGGGAGGTTTGAGAGAGCAGTTCTTC
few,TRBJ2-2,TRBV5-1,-,CASSLEDGIANTGELFF,TGCGCCAGCAGCTTGGAGGATGGGATAGCGAACACCGGGGAGCTGTTTTTT
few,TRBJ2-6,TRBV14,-,CASSPHHAFSSGANVLTF,TGTGCCAGCAGCCCCCATCATGCTTTTAGCTCTGGGGCCAACGTCCTGACTTTC
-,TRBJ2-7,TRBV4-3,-,CASSPAWGSYEQYF,TGCGCCAGCAGCCCCGCGTGGGGATCCTACGAGCAGTACTTC
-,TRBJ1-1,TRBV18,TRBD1,CASSSGGQGMNTEAFF,TGTGCCAGCTCAAGCGGGGGACAGGGGATGAACACTGAAGCTTTCTTT
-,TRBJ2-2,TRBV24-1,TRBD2,CATSDRLAEVTNTGELIF,TGTGCCACCAGTGATAGGCTAGCGGAAGTTACGAACACCGGGGAGCTGATTTTT
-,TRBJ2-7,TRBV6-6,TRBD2,CASSSQSGRKYEQYF,TGTGCCAGCAGCAGCCAGAGCGGGAGAAAATACGAGCAGTACTTC
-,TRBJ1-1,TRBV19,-,CASSIAFIALGDSSEAFF,TGTGCCAGTAGTATAGCCTTCATAGCGCTCGGGGACTCGTCTGAAGCTTTCTTT
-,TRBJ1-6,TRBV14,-,CASSQVAGSPLHF,TGTGCCAGCAGCCAAGTTGCGGGATCACCCCTCCACTTT
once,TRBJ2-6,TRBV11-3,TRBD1,CASSPRRTGEGSGANVLTF,TGTGCCAGCAGCCCCCGTAGGACAGGGGAAGGCTCTGGGGCCAACGTCCTGACTTTC
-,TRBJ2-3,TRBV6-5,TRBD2,CASGPGTSGGPGTQYF,TGTGCCAGTGGCCCCGGGACTAGCGGGGGGCCAGGAACGCAGTATTTT
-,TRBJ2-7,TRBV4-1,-,CASSQSRGVGYEQYF,TGCGCCAGCAGCCAGTCCAGGGGGGTTGGCTACGAGCAGTACTTC
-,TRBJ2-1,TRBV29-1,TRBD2,CSVEVRLAGGYFNEQFF,TGCAGCGTTGAAGTCCGCCTAGCGGGAGGTTATTTCAATGAGCAGTTCTTC
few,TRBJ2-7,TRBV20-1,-,CSARRTALGEQYF,TGCAGTGCTAGGCGGACAGCCTTGGGGGAGCAGTACTTC
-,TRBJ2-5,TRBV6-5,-,CASSRGPLKTQYF,TGTGCCAGCAGTAGAGGTCCCCTGAAGACCCAGTACTTC
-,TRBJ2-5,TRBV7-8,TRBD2,CASSRGFTSSGSGETQYF,TGTGCCAGCAGCCGAGGGTTTACGTCTAGCGGGAGTGGTGAGACCCAGTACTTC
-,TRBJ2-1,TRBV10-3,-,CAISEKRLSYNEQFF,TGTGCCATCAGTGAAAAACGGCTCTCCTACAATGAGCAGTTCTTC
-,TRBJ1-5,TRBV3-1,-,CASSLGALEPQHF,TGTGCCAGCAGCCTCGGGGCACTAGAGCCCCAGCATTTT
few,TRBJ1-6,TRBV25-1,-,CASSDLLGSNSPLHF,TGTGCCAGCAGTGATCTACTGGGTAGTAATTCACCCCTCCACTTT
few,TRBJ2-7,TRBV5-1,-,CASSARGVAYEQYF,TGCGCCAGCAGCGCAAGAGGGGTAGCCTACGAGCAGTACTTC
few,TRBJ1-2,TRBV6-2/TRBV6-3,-,CASSRANQGGYTF,TGTGCCAGCAGTCGGGCCAACCAAGGAGGCTACACCTTC
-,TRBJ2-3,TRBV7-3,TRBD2,CASSLDGLAGRTDTQYF,TGTGCCAGCAGCTTAGACGGACTAGCGGGGCGCACAGATACGCAGTATTTT
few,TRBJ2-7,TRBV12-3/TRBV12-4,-,CASSSPAGTSYEQYF,TGTGCCAGCAGTTCCCCTGCGGGGACATCCTACGAGCAGTACTTC
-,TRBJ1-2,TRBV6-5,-,CASSYRVGGYTF,TGTGCCAGCAGTTACAGAGTGGGTGGCTACACCTTC
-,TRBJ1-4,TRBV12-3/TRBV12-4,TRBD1,CASRGIGTGTNEKLFF,TGTGCCAGCAGGGGCATTGGGACAGGGACTAATGAAAAACTGTTTTTT
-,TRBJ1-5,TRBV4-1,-,CASSQDRGQPQHF,TGCGCCAGCAGCCAAGATCGAGGGCAGCCCCAGCATTTT
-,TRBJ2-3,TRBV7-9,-,CASSTPLTGHSTDTQYF,TGTGCCAGCAGCACCCCGTTGACAGGTCATAGCACAGATACGCAGTATTTT
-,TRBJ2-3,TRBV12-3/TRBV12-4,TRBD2,CASRSTSASHF,TGTGCCAGCAGATCGACTAGCGCCTCTCATTTT
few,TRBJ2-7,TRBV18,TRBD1,CASTSGQGIEQYF,TGTGCCAGCACTTCGGGACAGGGTATAGAGCAGTACTTC
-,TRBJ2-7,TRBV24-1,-,CATSEGAYEQYF,TGTGCCACCAGTGAAGGGGCCTACGAGCAGTACTTC
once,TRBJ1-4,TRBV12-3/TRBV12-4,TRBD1,CASSLGVSGTGGEKLFF,TGTGCCAGCAGTTTAGGAGTTTCCGGGACAGGGGGTGAAAAACTGTTTTTT
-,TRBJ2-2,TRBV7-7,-,CASSFGGANTGELFF,TGTGCTAGCAGCTTTGGGGGGGCTAACACCGGGGAGCTGTTTTTT
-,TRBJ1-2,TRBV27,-,CASSMGEDYGYTF,TGTGCCAGCAGCATGGGAGAAGACTATGGCTACACCTTC
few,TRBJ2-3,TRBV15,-,CATSRETGSTDTQYF,TGTGCCACCAGCAGAGAAACAGGGAGCACAGATACGCAGTATTTT
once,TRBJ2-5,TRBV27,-,CASGPRGTQETQYF,TGTGCCAGCGGGCCGAGGGGCACCCAAGAGACCCAGTACTTC
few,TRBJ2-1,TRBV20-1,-,CSASGGTVQFF,TGCAGTGCTAGCGGTGGGACGGTGCAGTTCTTC
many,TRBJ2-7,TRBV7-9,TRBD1,CASSLGGTGRTYEQYF,TGTGCCAGCAGCTTAGGGGGGACAGGGAGGACCTACGAGCAGTACTTC
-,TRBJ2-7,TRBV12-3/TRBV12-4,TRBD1,CASSREDRGVYEQYF,TGTGCCAGCAGTCGAGAAGACAGGGGCGTCTACGAGCAGTACTTC
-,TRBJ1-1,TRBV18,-,CASSPPVGAEAFF,TGTGCCAGCTCACCACCGGTCGGCGCTGAAGCTTTCTTT
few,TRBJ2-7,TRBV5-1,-,CASSLDRDTYEQYF,TGCGCCAGCAGCTTGGACAGGGATACCTACGAGCAGTACTTC
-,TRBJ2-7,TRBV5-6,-,CASSSGGENEQYF,TGTGCCAGCAGTTCCGGGGGTGAAAACGAGCAGTACTTC
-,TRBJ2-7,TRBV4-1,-,CASSHGAESSYEQYF,TGCGCCAGCAGCCACGGGGCTGAAAGCTCCTACGAGCAGTACTTC
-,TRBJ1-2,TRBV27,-,CASSHTPGTVSGYTF,TGTGCCAGCAGCCACACTCCCGGGACTGTGAGTGGCTACACCTTC
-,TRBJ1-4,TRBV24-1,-,CATSDPSKGAINEKLFF,TGTGCCACCAGTGATCCGTCTAAAGGGGCCATCAATGAAAAACTGTTTTTT
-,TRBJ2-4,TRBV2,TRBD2,CASSEFGLAGGDKAKNIQYF,TGTGCCAGCAGTGAATTTGGACTAGCGGGGGGCGATAAAGCCAAAAACATTCAGTACTTC